This is a list of T cell receptor beta chains from one sample in a study of T cells in Graves' hyperthyroidism and ophthalmopathy. TCRdb reprocessed the multiplex PCR reads with MiXCR, giving one entry per CDR3 protein. The sample shows about 350,000 distinct CDR3 sequences, around 14% of them seen only once. The specimen was blood. All receptors derive from a woman aged 25-40 years with Graves' hyperthyroidism. CDR3s include the opening cysteine and the closing phenylalanine or tryptophan. A D gene is named only where the DNA matches it firmly. Only part of the rows carry a size: once, few, many, or a class if the clone is expanded.

many | TRBJ2-1 | TRBV7-3 | NA | CASSPTTGLLYNEQFF | TGTGCCAGCAGCCCTACCACTGGACTACTTTACAATGAGCAGTTCTTC
many | TRBJ2-3 | TRBV28 | NA | CASTDSRDTQYF | TGTGCCAGCACCGACTCTCGGGATACGCAGTATTTT
few | TRBJ1-1 | TRBV5-4 | NA | CASSLGVGGVNTEAFF | TGTGCCAGCAGCTTGGGTGTCGGGGGCGTGAACACTGAAGCTTTCTTT
many | TRBJ2-1 | TRBV10-1 | NA | CASSEGTVQFF | TGCGCCAGCAGTGAGGGGACGGTGCAGTTCTTC
NA | TRBJ2-3 | TRBV7-2 | NA | CASSSSGQSRTDTQYF | TGTGCCAGCAGCTCCTCTGGCCAGTCAAGGACAGATACGCAGTATTTT
many | TRBJ2-5 | TRBV19 | TRBD1 | CASSNLGQPQETQYF | TGTGCCAGTAGCAACCTGGGACAGCCACAAGAGACCCAGTACTTC
NA | TRBJ2-7 | TRBV2 | NA | CASTRPLLGEQYF | TGTGCCAGCACTCGCCCCCTTTTAGGCGAGCAGTACTTC
many | TRBJ1-2 | TRBV6-2/TRBV6-3 | NA | CASSYSTGESYGYTF | TGTGCCAGCAGTTACTCGACGGGAGAGAGCTATGGCTACACCTTC
few | TRBJ2-3 | TRBV5-1 | NA | CASSLEGGPDTQYF | TGCGCCAGCAGCTTGGAGGGGGGGCCAGATACGCAGTATTTT
many | TRBJ2-5 | TRBV28 | NA | CASGGETQYF | TGTGCCAGCGGGGGGGAGACCCAGTACTTC
NA | TRBJ2-1 | TRBV27 | TRBD2 | CASSLQGSGLAGAGFYNEQFF | TGTGCCAGCAGTTTGCAGGGTTCAGGACTAGCGGGAGCCGGGTTCTACAATGAGCAGTTCTTC
NA | TRBJ1-1 | TRBV6-2/TRBV6-3 | TRBD1 | CASGRGTGTEAFF | TGTGCCAGCGGCAGGGGGACAGGGACTGAAGCTTTCTTT
many | TRBJ2-7 | TRBV28 | NA | CASSWRHYEQYF | TGTGCCAGCAGTTGGCGGCACTACGAGCAGTACTTC
NA | TRBJ2-1 | TRBV4-2 | NA | CASSPGTLNEQFF | TGTGCCAGCAGCCCAGGGACCCTCAATGAGCAGTTCTTC
few | TRBJ2-4 | TRBV28 | TRBD2 | CASSFPTSGGGEAKNIQYF | TGTGCCAGCAGTTTCCCGACTAGCGGGGGTGGAGAGGCCAAAAACATTCAGTACTTC
many | TRBJ1-1 | TRBV5-1 | NA | CASSLEFMAANTEAFF | TGCGCCAGCAGCTTGGAGTTTATGGCTGCGAACACTGAAGCTTTCTTT
many | TRBJ2-7 | TRBV3-1 | NA | CASSQVGSEQYF | TGTGCCAGCAGCCAGGTCGGCTCCGAGCAGTACTTC
NA | TRBJ2-1 | TRBV12-3/TRBV12-4 | NA | CASTNPGTRFNEQFF | TGTGCCAGCACCAACCCCGGGACACGGTTTAATGAGCAGTTCTTC
NA | TRBJ2-7 | TRBV29-1 | NA | CSVDGGTSEQYF | TGCAGCGTTGACGGCGGCACCAGCGAGCAGTACTTC
few | TRBJ2-7 | TRBV7-8 | NA | CASSRTGDGLMEQYF | TGTGCCAGCAGTAGGACGGGCGACGGGCTGATGGAGCAGTACTTC
many | TRBJ2-3 | TRBV28 | TRBD2 | CASSFSSGRKMEFKADTQYF | TGTGCCAGCAGTTTCAGTAGCGGGAGGAAGATGGAATTTAAAGCAGATACGCAGTATTTT
few | TRBJ1-5 | TRBV5-1 | NA | CASSLAGKSNQPQHF | TGCGCCAGCAGCTTGGCGGGGAAGAGCAATCAGCCCCAGCATTTT
NA | TRBJ2-5 | TRBV3-1 | TRBD2 | CASSPRTSGKETQYF | TGTGCCAGCAGTCCTCGGACTAGCGGGAAAGAGACCCAGTACTTC
NA | TRBJ1-1 | TRBV5-1 | NA | CASSVQFGGTEAFF | TGCGCCAGCAGCGTCCAATTTGGGGGCACTGAAGCTTTCTTT
many | TRBJ1-4 | TRBV20-1 | NA | CSTPGEGEKLFF | TGCAGCACTCCCGGGGAAGGCGAAAAACTGTTTTTT
NA | TRBJ2-3 | TRBV30 | TRBD2 | CAWSVPAGGLLPDTQYF | TGTGCCTGGAGTGTACCGGCGGGAGGCTTACTCCCAGATACGCAGTATTTT
many | TRBJ2-7 | TRBV6-5 | NA | CASSYGTLRGEQYF | TGTGCCAGCAGTTACGGGACCCTCCGGGGAGAGCAGTACTTC
few | TRBJ2-1 | TRBV24-1 | NA | CATMGVGDEQFF | TGTGCCACCATGGGGGTGGGGGATGAGCAGTTCTTC
NA | TRBJ1-1 | TRBV2 | NA | CASSEGVQAGTFF | TGTGCCAGCAGTGAAGGGGTCCAGGCCGGGACTTTCTTT
many | TRBJ1-2 | TRBV6-5 | NA | CASSYRAVGSYGYTF | TGTGCCAGCAGTTACCGGGCGGTCGGGAGCTATGGCTACACCTTC
NA | TRBJ2-7 | TRBV12-3/TRBV12-4 | NA | CASAKPRALYEQYF | TGTGCCAGCGCAAAGCCCAGGGCCCTCTACGAGCAGTACTTC
many | TRBJ1-1 | TRBV6-1 | NA | CASSEISPALEAFF | TGTGCCAGCAGTGAAATTTCCCCGGCGCTTGAAGCTTTCTTT
few | TRBJ2-3 | TRBV5-1 | NA | CASSLEGGADTQYF | TGCGCCAGCAGCTTGGAGGGCGGGGCAGATACGCAGTATTTT
NA | TRBJ1-5 | TRBV6-1 | NA | CASSAPPQHF | TGTGCCAGCAGTGCCCCCCCCCAGCATTTT
many | TRBJ2-7 | TRBV11-2 | TRBD2 | CASIDMRGGGRFAYEQYF | TGTGCCAGCATCGATATGCGGGGCGGGGGGCGATTCGCCTACGAGCAGTACTTC
many | TRBJ1-6 | TRBV6-1 | NA | CASSGLNSPLHF | TGTGCCAGCAGTGGACTAAATTCACCCCTCCACTTT
few | TRBJ2-2 | TRBV20-1 | TRBD2 | CSARSGTGTNSGELFF | TGCAGTGCGAGAAGCGGGACCGGGACTAACTCCGGGGAGCTGTTTTTT
many | TRBJ1-5 | TRBV11-2 | NA | CASSLGRDLRSNQPQHF | TGTGCCAGCAGCTTAGGGCGGGACTTGCGGTCCAATCAGCCCCAGCATTTT
NA | TRBJ2-1 | TRBV15 | TRBD2 | CATSRETSKQFF | TGTGCCACCAGCAGGGAGACTAGCAAGCAGTTCTTC
NA | TRBJ2-1 | TRBV5-6 | NA | CASSVHRSSYNEQFF | TGTGCCAGCAGCGTTCACAGGAGCTCCTACAATGAGCAGTTCTTC
many | TRBJ2-7 | TRBV7-6 | NA | CASSLAPGSSYEQYF | TGTGCCAGCAGCTTAGCTCCCGGCAGTTCCTACGAGCAGTACTTC
NA | TRBJ2-1 | TRBV5-5 | NA | CASSWTHNEQFF | TGTGCCAGCAGCTGGACACACAATGAGCAGTTCTTC
few | TRBJ2-3 | TRBV14 | NA | CASSQDWTGSTDTQYF | TGTGCCAGCAGCCAAGATTGGACGGGGAGCACAGATACGCAGTATTTT
few | TRBJ2-1 | TRBV3-1 | NA | CASSQAERIHEQFF | TGTGCCAGCAGCCAAGCAGAGAGGATTCATGAGCAGTTCTTC
NA | TRBJ2-6 | TRBV27 | NA | CASSLWGGISSGANVLTF | TGTGCCAGCAGTTTGTGGGGTGGGATTAGCTCTGGGGCCAACGTCCTGACTTTC
few | TRBJ2-6 | TRBV18 | NA | CASSPVLVSSGANVLTF | TGTGCCAGCTCACCAGTCCTCGTGAGTTCTGGGGCCAACGTCCTGACTTTC
few | TRBJ1-2 | TRBV20-1 | TRBD1 | CSVNRQGGYGYTF | TGCAGTGTTAATAGACAGGGGGGCTATGGCTACACCTTC
many | TRBJ1-1 | TRBV29-1 | NA | CSGSLNTEAFF | TGCAGTGGGTCTCTGAACACTGAAGCTTTCTTT
many | TRBJ2-1 | TRBV20-1 | NA | CSAQSRDGYNEQFF | TGCAGTGCTCAATCCCGGGACGGCTACAATGAGCAGTTCTTC
many | TRBJ2-3 | TRBV28 | TRBD2 | CASSLLVAGGVDTQYF | TGTGCCAGCAGTTTACTAGTAGCGGGAGGAGTAGATACGCAGTATTTT
few | TRBJ2-1 | TRBV13 | NA | CASSPSLGEQFF | TGTGCCAGCAGCCCCTCCCTAGGTGAGCAGTTCTTC
many | TRBJ2-7 | TRBV12-3/TRBV12-4 | TRBD2 | CASSTREGLHYSYEQYF | TGTGCCAGCAGTACGCGGGAGGGCCTCCACTATTCCTACGAGCAGTACTTC
many | TRBJ1-5 | TRBV6-1 | NA | CASSLSQGGNQPQHF | TGTGCCAGCAGTTTATCCCAAGGGGGCAATCAGCCCCAGCATTTT
many | TRBJ1-1 | TRBV20-1 | NA | CSARSGINTEAFF | TGCAGTGCTAGGTCCGGGATCAACACTGAAGCTTTCTTT
many | TRBJ2-3 | TRBV18 | NA | CASSPIAGADTQYF | TGTGCCAGCTCACCAATTGCAGGGGCAGATACGCAGTATTTT
few | TRBJ2-5 | TRBV6-1 | TRBD1 | CASSELGGQGDETQYF | TGTGCCAGCAGTGAATTAGGAGGACAGGGCGATGAGACCCAGTACTTC
few | TRBJ2-1 | TRBV28 | NA | CASSLYQGGYNEQFF | TGTGCCAGCAGTTTATACCAGGGGGGTTACAATGAGCAGTTCTTC